This T cell receptor (beta chain) originates from a study of CD8 T cells in ankylosing spondylitis. Trimming removed 4 bases at V and 2 bases at J, with 14 bases between. The CDR3 loop spans 15 amino acids. Germline-derived CDR1 and CDR2 are KGHSH and LQKENI. Generation of TCR beta libraries employed quantitative 5'-RACE incorporating molecular barcodes. MiXCR, applied by TCRdb to the 5' RACE reads, yields one record per CDR3 protein. The top ten clones hold roughly 2.3% of a sample with some 70,000 distinct CDR3 sequences, 5.3% of them seen once. This clonotype was found many times. The clonotype was recovered from a male donor with ankylosing spondylitis or in good health (not recorded which). The rearrangement uses TRBV18 and TRBJ2-5, with a weak D call TRBD2 (7 bases). Material: blood, either unsorted or a sorted T cell fraction (not recorded which). The CDR3 is CASSLRGLLQETQYF. CDR3 nucleotides: TGTGCCAGCTCACTGCGGGGGCTTCTACAAGAGACCCAGTACTTC. The variable domain in full, completed from reference TRBV18 and TRBJ2-5, reads NAGVMQNPRHLVRRRGQEARLRCSPMKGHSHVYWYRQLPEEGLKFMVYLQKENIIDESGMPKERFSAEFPKEGPSILRIQQVVRGDSAAYFCASSLRGLLQETQYFGPGTRLLVL.